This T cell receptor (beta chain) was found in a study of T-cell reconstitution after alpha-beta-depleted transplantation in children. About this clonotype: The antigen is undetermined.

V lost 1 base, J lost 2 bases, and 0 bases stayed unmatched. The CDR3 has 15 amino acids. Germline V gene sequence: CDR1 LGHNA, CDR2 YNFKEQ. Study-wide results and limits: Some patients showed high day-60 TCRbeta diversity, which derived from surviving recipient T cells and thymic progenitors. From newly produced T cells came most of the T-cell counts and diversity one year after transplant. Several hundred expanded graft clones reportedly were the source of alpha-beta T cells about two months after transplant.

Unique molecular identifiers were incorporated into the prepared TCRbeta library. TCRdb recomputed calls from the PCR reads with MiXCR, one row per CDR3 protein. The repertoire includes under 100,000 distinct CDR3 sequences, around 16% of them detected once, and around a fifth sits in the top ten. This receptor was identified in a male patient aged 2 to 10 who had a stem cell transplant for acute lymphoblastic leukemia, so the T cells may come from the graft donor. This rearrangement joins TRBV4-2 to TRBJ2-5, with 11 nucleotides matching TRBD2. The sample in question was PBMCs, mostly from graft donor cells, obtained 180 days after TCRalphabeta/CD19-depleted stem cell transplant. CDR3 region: CASSQGTSGQETQYF. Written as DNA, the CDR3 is TGTGCCAGCAGCCAAGGGACTAGCGGGCAAGAGACCCAGTACTTC.